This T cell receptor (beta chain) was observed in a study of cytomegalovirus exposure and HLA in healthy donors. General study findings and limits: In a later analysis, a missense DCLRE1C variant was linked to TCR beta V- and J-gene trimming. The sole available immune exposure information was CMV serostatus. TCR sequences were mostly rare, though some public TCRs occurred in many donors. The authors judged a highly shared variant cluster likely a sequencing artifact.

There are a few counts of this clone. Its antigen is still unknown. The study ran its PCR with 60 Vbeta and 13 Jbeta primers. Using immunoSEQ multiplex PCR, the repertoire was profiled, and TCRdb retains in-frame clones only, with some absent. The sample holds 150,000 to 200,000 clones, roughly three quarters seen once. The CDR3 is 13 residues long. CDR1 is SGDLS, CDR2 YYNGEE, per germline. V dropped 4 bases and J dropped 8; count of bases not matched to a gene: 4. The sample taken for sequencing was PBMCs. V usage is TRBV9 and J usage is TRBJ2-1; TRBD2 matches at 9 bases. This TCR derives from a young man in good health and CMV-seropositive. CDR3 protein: CASSTRTSDEQFF. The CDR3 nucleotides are TGTGCCAGCAGCACGCGGACTAGCGATGAGCAGTTCTTC.